A single sample gave rise to the 13 T cell receptor beta chains below, sequenced in a study of blood T cells in healthy people across ages. Then a second PCR, running about 7 to 11 cycles, was carried out with a sample-barcoded 5' primer and a J-beta primer mix. TCRdb reprocessed the 5' RACE reads with MiXCR, giving one entry per CDR3 protein. Counted here are fewer than 1.5 million distinct CDR3 sequences, approximately 40% occurring once; the ten biggest clones make up 7.9%. The sequenced material came from blood. The receptors here all came from a woman aged 18-29 years in good health.

The rearrangement links TRBV4-1 to TRBJ2-3; no clear D gene. Germline values: CDR1 MGHRA, CDR2 YSYEKL. CDR3 size: 15 residues. V was trimmed by 1 base and J by 2 bases, leaving 10 bases between them. The CDR3 DNA is TGCGCCAGCAGCCAAGGGAGCCCTCCCACAGATACGCAGTATTTT. Translated, it gives CASSQGSPPTDTQYF.

This clonotype has only a few counts. V usage is TRBV3-1 and J usage is TRBJ2-1; maybe TRBD2 (5 bases). Germline assignment: CDR1 LGHDT and CDR2 YNNKEL (reference sequence). The CDR3 has 13 amino acids. Trimming left V 4 bases short and J 5 bases short, with 9 bases between. The CDR3 sequence is CASSPGEDNEQFF. The CDR3 nucleotides are TGTGCCAGCAGCCCCGGGGAAGACAATGAGCAGTTCTTC.

The chain recombines TRBV30 with TRBJ2-3; TRBD2 aligns across 7 bases. The CDR3 totals 14 residues. The germline gives CDR1 GTSNPN, CDR2 SVGIG (reference sequence). Trimming at V came to 4 bases and at J to 0 bases, leaving 4 bases not matched to a gene. The CDR3 DNA is TGTGCCTGGAAAGCGGGGATTAGCACAGATACGCAGTATTTT. The encoded protein is CAWKAGISTDTQYF.

This sequence joins TRBV7-2 and TRBJ2-5; TRBD2 aligns across 8 bases. The CDR3 extends over 15 amino acids. The germline V gene has CDR1 SGHTA and CDR2 FQGNSA. The V gene end was trimmed by 2 bases and the J gene end by 1 base; junction bases not matched to a gene: 3. As DNA, the CDR3 is TGTGCCAGCAGCTTACGAAGCGGGGGCCAAGAGACCCAGTACTTC. Translated: CASSLRSGGQETQYF.

The chain carries TRBV5-1 and TRBJ2-5; 7 bases line up with TRBD2. CDR1 is SGHRS and CDR2 is YFSETQ in the germline V gene. Trimming at V came to 5 bases and at J to 3 bases, leaving 7 bases not matched to a gene. The CDR3 has 14 amino acids. This CDR3 reads CASRKLAPEETQYF. For the CDR3, the DNA is TGCGCCAGCAGGAAACTAGCGCCTGAAGAGACCCAGTACTTC.

The J gene is TRBJ2-7, the V gene TRBV6-5; D is unclear. Germline V gene data show CDR1 as MNHEY and CDR2 as SVGAGI. The CDR3 is 16 amino acids. V lost 0 bases and J 3 bases, leaving 15 bases between the germline ends. This CDR3 is CASSYSNVLWGYEQYF. The DNA of the CDR3 is TGTGCCAGCAGTTACTCGAACGTTCTATGGGGCTACGAGCAGTACTTC.

The chain carries TRBV7-9 and TRBJ2-3, with 10 bases fitting TRBD2. The CDR3 sequence is 16 residues long. Looked up from germline, CDR1 is SEHNR and CDR2 is FQNEAQ (reference sequence). The J segment lost 4 bases and the V segment lost 4 bases, leaving 8 bases of the junction unmatched. The chain's CDR3 is CASSSTTSGKADTQYF. The CDR3 DNA reads as TGTGCCAGCAGCTCCACTACTAGCGGGAAGGCAGATACGCAGTATTTT.

The chain combines TRBV2 with TRBJ1-3; D unclear. Trimming pared 0 bases from V and 7 bases from J, leaving 7 bases between. This CDR3 region has 13 residues. Per germline, CDR1 SNHLY and CDR2 FYNNEI. CDR3 amino acids: CASSEALGNTIYF. The CDR3 DNA sequence: TGTGCCAGCAGTGAAGCGTTGGGGAACACCATATATTTT.

The CDR3 reads CASRPMGNQPQHF. Here the CDR3 DNA reads TGTGCCAGCAGGCCCATGGGCAATCAGCCCCAGCATTTT. This chain connects TRBV27 to TRBJ1-5; D is uncertain. Germline CDR1 reads MNHEY; CDR2 reads SMNVEV (reference sequence). The CDR3 runs to 13 residues. V was cut by 6 bases and J by 2 bases, with 8 bases left in between.

This clonotype was observed a handful of times. The chain combines TRBV2 with TRBJ2-1, with 7 bases aligning to TRBD2. The CDR3 runs 15 residues. In germline, CDR1 is SNHLY, CDR2 FYNNEI. V shed 3 bases and J 4 bases; nucleotides not matched to a gene: 6. CDR3: CASSEIPSGYNEQFF. In DNA form, the CDR3 reads TGTGCCAGCAGTGAGATCCCTAGCGGATACAATGAGCAGTTCTTC.

J is TRBJ2-7 and V is TRBV20-1; TRBD2 aligns across 8 bases. Unmatched junction bases numbered 9, after V lost 4 bases and J lost 7 bases. This CDR3 is 13 amino acids long. Germline V gene data show CDR1 as DFQATT and CDR2 as SNEGSKA (reference sequence). As DNA, the CDR3 is TGCAGTGCTACGACTAGCGTTAACAATGAGCAGTACTTC. This encodes CSATTSVNNEQYF.

This chain joins TRBV28 and TRBJ2-4, with 8 bases that match TRBD1. TRBJ2-7 explains the end of the DNA better; the J call may be wrong. CDR1 and CDR2 (germline): MDHEN, SYDVKM. The CDR3 has 14 residues. The CDR3 nucleotides read TGTGCCAGCAGTTTACAGACAGGGGAATACGAGCAGTACTTC. Its translation: CASSLQTGEYEQYF.

This clonotype was counted many times. This chain uses TRBV15 with TRBJ2-1, with 7 bases identical to TRBD2. The CDR3 spans 16 residues. Looked up from germline, CDR1 is LNHNV and CDR2 is YYDKDF (reference sequence). Germline trimming cut 3 bases from V and 8 bases from J; bases unmatched to any gene: 13. The CDR3 DNA sequence: TGTGCCACCAGCAGCCGGGCTGGACTAGTCGGATATGAGCAGTTCTTC. This encodes CATSSRAGLVGYEQFF.